Listed below are T cell receptor beta chains from one sample, sequenced in a study of OX40 agonist ivuxolimab in advanced cancers. The method was immunoSEQ multiplex PCR; TCRdb's version includes in-frame clones alone and lacks a portion of them. The table has 55,000 to 80,000 clones, more than 85% seen once; the top ten hold 0.9% to 1.2%. This sample comprised CD4+ or CD8+ T cells sorted from blood, obtained in a trial of the OX40 agonist ivuxolimab. These receptors all come from an adult with an advanced solid tumor such as melanoma, head and neck, liver or kidney cancer. CDR3s include the opening cysteine and the closing phenylalanine or tryptophan. The D gene is left open where the match is weak. Size values are once, few and many counts, or a class for expanded clones, and some rows have none.

TRBV7-2	-	TRBJ2-7	-	CASSLTRLGGYEQYF	TGTGCCAGCAGCTTAACGAGACTAGGGGGCTACGAGCAGTACTTC
TRBV5-1	-	TRBJ1-2	TRBD1	CASSTTGDGYTF	TGCGCCAGCAGCACGACAGGGGATGGCTACACCTTC
TRBV2	once	TRBJ1-4	TRBD1	CASSDRGASEKLFF	TGTGCCAGCAGCGACAGGGGCGCAAGCGAAAAACTGTTTTTT
TRBV28	-	TRBJ1-5	-	CASTLGTANQPQHF	TGTGCCAGCACTTTAGGTACAGCTAATCAGCCCCAGCATTTT
TRBV6-1	few	TRBJ2-6	TRBD1	CASSEVGQGVLLGANVLTF	TGTGCCAGCAGTGAAGTTGGACAGGGCGTACTCCTTGGGGCCAACGTCCTGACTTTC
TRBV9	few	TRBJ2-2	-	CASSVAGRVAGELFF	TGTGCCAGCAGCGTAGCGGGAAGGGTCGCCGGGGAGCTGTTTTTT
TRBV6-6	-	TRBJ1-1	-	CASRSGHLNTEAFF	TGTGCCAGCAGGTCGGGACATCTGAACACTGAAGCTTTCTTT
TRBV4-3	-	TRBJ1-4	-	CASSQLGGTNEKLFF	TGCGCCAGCAGCCAACTGGGGGGAACTAATGAAAAACTGTTTTTT
TRBV6-1	-	TRBJ1-1	TRBD1	CASSGDRGGLHPEAFF	TGTGCCAGCAGTGGGGACAGGGGCGGTCTGCACCCTGAAGCTTTCTTT
TRBV7-2	-	TRBJ2-1	TRBD2	CASSLVASGRGEQFF	TGTGCCAGCAGCTTAGTTGCTAGCGGGAGGGGTGAGCAGTTCTTC
TRBV28	-	TRBJ1-1	-	CASSPPTGYTEAFF	TGTGCCAGCAGTCCTCCCACAGGGTACACTGAAGCTTTCTTT
TRBV7-8	-	TRBJ1-2	-	CASSLTPRDGIYGYTF	TGTGCCAGCAGCTTAACCCCCCGGGACGGAATCTATGGCTACACCTTC
TRBV18	-	TRBJ1-3	-	CASSPRQSGNTIYF	TGTGCCAGCTCACCCCGACAATCTGGAAACACCATATATTTT
TRBV6-5	once	TRBJ2-7	-	CASSYSRDYLYEQYF	TGTGCCAGCAGTTACTCGCGAGACTACCTTTACGAGCAGTACTTC
TRBV30	-	TRBJ2-3	TRBD1	CAWNPSRTGGDTQYF	TGTGCCTGGAATCCCTCCCGGACAGGGGGAGATACGCAGTATTTT
TRBV5-4	-	TRBJ1-1	TRBD1	CASSARDRDSEAFF	TGTGCCAGCAGCGCCCGGGACAGGGATTCTGAAGCTTTCTTT
TRBV5-1	-	TRBJ2-2	-	CASSLSKTDWAGELFF	TGCGCCAGCAGCTTGTCTAAGACAGATTGGGCCGGGGAGCTGTTTTTT
TRBV5-1	-	TRBJ2-3	-	CASSWATQDTQYF	TGCGCCAGCAGCTGGGCAACTCAGGATACGCAGTATTTT
TRBV30	-	TRBJ2-1	TRBD2	CAWRAGTSGSYNEQFF	TGTGCCTGGAGAGCCGGGACTAGCGGATCCTACAATGAGCAGTTCTTC
TRBV4-3	-	TRBJ2-5	TRBD2	CASSQGRASGETQYF	TGCGCCAGCAGCCAAGGACGGGCTAGCGGAGAGACCCAGTACTTC
TRBV5-1	-	TRBJ2-2	-	CASSSSMGTGELFF	TGCGCCAGCAGCTCGAGTATGGGCACCGGGGAGCTGTTTTTT
TRBV30	-	TRBJ1-5	TRBD1	CAFKGADQPQHF	TGTGCCTTCAAGGGGGCCGATCAGCCCCAGCATTTT
TRBV4-1	-	TRBJ1-2	-	CASSPRGVYGYTF	TGCGCCAGCAGTCCTCGAGGGGTATATGGCTACACCTTC
TRBV28	few	TRBJ1-4	TRBD1	CASSSGQVAEKLFF	TGTGCCAGCAGCTCTGGACAGGTAGCTGAAAAACTGTTTTTT
TRBV6-5	-	TRBJ2-2	TRBD1	CASSYSPTGDTGELFF	TGTGCCAGCAGTTACTCCCCGACAGGGGACACCGGGGAGCTGTTTTTT
TRBV28	-	TRBJ2-3	-	CASSPAGGGTDTQYF	TGTGCCAGCAGCCCAGCGGGCGGGGGCACAGATACGCAGTATTTT
TRBV30	-	TRBJ2-2	TRBD2	CACIAGGVGELFF	TGTGCCTGTATAGCGGGAGGCGTTGGGGAGCTGTTTTTT
TRBV19	few	TRBJ2-1	-	CARPTLRDCYNEQFF	TGTGCCAGACCTACCCTCCGGGACTGCTACAATGAGCAGTTCTTC
TRBV7-2	-	TRBJ2-2	-	CASSALGSTGELFF	TGTGCCAGCAGCGCTCTAGGGTCTACCGGGGAGCTGTTTTTT
TRBV11-3	-	TRBJ2-3	-	CASSLGHHADTQYF	TGTGCCAGCAGCTTGGGACACCACGCAGATACGCAGTATTTT
TRBV10-3	-	TRBJ2-1	-	CAISDLSTHNEQFF	TGTGCCATCAGTGACCTTTCTACTCACAATGAGCAGTTCTTC
TRBV28	-	TRBJ2-7	TRBD1	CASGSGQTYEQYF	TGTGCCAGCGGCTCGGGACAGACCTACGAGCAGTACTTC
TRBV5-1	-	TRBJ2-1	-	CASSLEQPAGNEQFF	TGCGCCAGCAGCTTGGAACAGCCCGCCGGCAATGAGCAGTTCTTC
TRBV30	-	TRBJ2-7	TRBD2	CAWTRQGLAGAEQYF	TGTGCCTGGACCCGACAGGGACTAGCGGGAGCCGAGCAGTACTTC
TRBV5-1	-	TRBJ1-5	-	CASSLGSGYQPQHF	TGCGCCAGCAGCTTGGGGTCAGGCTATCAGCCCCAGCATTTT
TRBV5-4	-	TRBJ2-3	TRBD2	CASSSRTSGNTDTQYF	TGTGCCAGCAGCTCTCGGACTAGCGGGAACACAGATACGCAGTATTTT
TRBV28	-	TRBJ2-7	TRBD1	CASSSPGQGTYEQYF	TGTGCCAGCAGTTCTCCGGGACAGGGAACCTACGAGCAGTACTTC
TRBV28	few	TRBJ2-3	TRBD2	CASKREVGTDTQYF	TGTGCCAGCAAGCGGGAGGTGGGCACAGATACGCAGTATTTT
TRBV6-5	-	TRBJ2-7	TRBD1	CASSGDRGYEQYF	TGTGCCAGCAGTGGGGACAGGGGCTACGAGCAGTACTTC
TRBV18	once	TRBJ2-1	TRBD2	CASSPRLADGNEQFF	TGTGCCAGCTCACCCAGACTAGCGGACGGGAATGAGCAGTTCTTC
TRBV6-5	-	TRBJ2-7	-	CASSYGSDPYEQYF	TGTGCCAGCAGTTACGGGTCGGACCCCTACGAGCAGTACTTC
TRBV4-2	-	TRBJ2-1	-	CASSQVRGNEQFF	TGTGCCAGCAGCCAAGTCAGGGGTAATGAGCAGTTCTTC
TRBV28	once	TRBJ2-2	-	CASSLLGLAGELFF	TGTGCCAGCAGTTTGTTGGGGCTAGCCGGGGAGCTGTTTTTT
TRBV29-1	-	TRBJ1-1	-	CSVELRVNTEAFF	TGCAGCGTTGAACTGCGAGTGAACACTGAAGCTTTCTTT
TRBV27	few	TRBJ1-4	-	CASSLWGDGEKLFF	TGTGCCAGCAGTTTATGGGGTGATGGTGAAAAACTGTTTTTT
TRBV28	few	TRBJ1-4	TRBD1	CASEPGQEPKLFF	TGTGCCTCCGAACCGGGACAGGAGCCAAAACTGTTTTTT
TRBV6-6	-	TRBJ2-2	-	CASSSQVANTGELFF	TGTGCCAGCAGTTCCCAGGTTGCGAACACCGGGGAGCTGTTTTTT
TRBV5-4	once	TRBJ2-6	-	CASSARTEGSGANVLTF	TGTGCCAGCAGCGCCAGGACAGAGGGATCTGGGGCCAACGTCCTGACTTTC
TRBV6-1	-	TRBJ2-6	TRBD1	CASRDRVSGANVLTF	TGTGCCAGCAGAGACAGGGTCTCTGGGGCCAACGTCCTGACTTTC
TRBV7-3	-	TRBJ2-7	TRBD2	CASSLTGSGSFNEQYF	TGTGCCAGCAGCTTAACGGGTAGCGGGAGTTTCAACGAGCAGTACTTC
TRBV2	-	TRBJ2-1	-	CASRTGTIFYNEQFF	TGTGCCAGCAGAACCGGGACAATCTTCTACAATGAGCAGTTCTTC
TRBV12-5	-	TRBJ2-2	-	CASGRGTGSFEARRGPYTGELFF	TGTGCTAGTGGTCGGGGCACAGGCAGCTTCGAAGCCAGGAGAGGGCCTTACACCGGGGAGCTGTTTTTT
TRBV5-1	-	TRBJ1-4	TRBD1	CASSPRTGLEEKLFF	TGCGCCAGCAGCCCGAGGACAGGGTTGGAGGAAAAACTGTTTTTT
TRBV29-1	-	TRBJ1-1	-	CSVITSVTEAFF	TGCAGCGTGATCACCTCTGTGACTGAAGCTTTCTTT
TRBV7-2	-	TRBJ1-1	TRBD1	CASCPFQGDTEAFF	TGTGCCAGCTGCCCCTTCCAGGGGGACACTGAAGCTTTCTTT
TRBV19	-	TRBJ1-6	-	CASRGQPNSPLHF	TGTGCCAGTAGAGGGCAGCCGAATTCACCCCTCCACTTT
TRBV27	once	TRBJ1-3	-	CASSFRPGNTIYF	TGTGCCAGCAGTTTTCGTCCTGGAAACACCATATATTTT
TRBV18	-	TRBJ1-1	-	CASSGAMNTEAFF	TGTGCCAGCTCAGGGGCTATGAACACTGAAGCTTTCTTT
TRBV28	medium-sized	TRBJ2-2	TRBD1	CASFRTGGTGELFF	TGTGCCAGCTTTAGAACAGGGGGAACCGGGGAGCTGTTTTTT
TRBV6-6	-	TRBJ2-3	-	CASSYDRTDTQYF	TGTGCCAGCAGTTACGACAGAACAGATACGCAGTATTTT